This T cell receptor beta chain was observed in a study of patients and donors after allogeneic stem cell transplantation. TCRdb used MiXCR to reprocess the RT-PCR reads, holding one entry per CDR3 protein. The repertoire holds roughly 230,000 distinct CDR3 sequences, with around an eighth as singletons. Trimming left V 1 base short and J 5 bases short, with 18 bases between. CDR3 length: 16 amino acids. Germline V gene sequence: CDR1 SGHKS, CDR2 YYEKEE (reference sequence). This clonotype originated in a human donor who was either an allogeneic HSCT recipient or a stem cell or donor lymphocyte infusion donor (not recorded which). It is not recorded whose cells these are; they may come from a transplant donor. The gene calls are TRBV5-5 and TRBJ1-1, with D unclear. Sequenced material: blood, either unsorted or a sorted T cell fraction (not recorded which). The CDR3 nucleotides read TGTGCCAGCAGCTTGAGCAGGCCCCTTCGGGAAACTGAAGCTTTCTTT. Translation: CASSLSRPLRETEAFF. The full variable domain, in which reference TRBV5-5 and TRBJ1-1 provide the parts outside the CDR3, is DAGVTQSPTHLIKTRGQQVTLRCSPISGHKSVSWYQQVLGQGPQFIFQYYEKEERGRGNFPDRFSARQFPNYSSELNVNALLLGDSALYLCASSLSRPLRETEAFFGQGTRLTVV.